This TCR beta chain is drawn from a study of shared clonotypes between healthy human individuals. Looked up from germline, CDR1 is SGHDN and CDR2 is FVKESK. The CDR3 covers 16 residues. Unmatched junction bases numbered 5, after V lost 0 bases and J lost 0 bases. Study conclusions and caveats: Richness estimates generally favored naive over memory subsets.

All the donors were Caucasian adults who lived in Nashville, Tennessee. 200 to 250 ng DNA, about 30,000 T cell genomes, went into each sorted-subset replicate PCR. Per the authors' pipeline: ImmunoSEQ yielded junction-only sequences lacking quality scores, so filtering differed. Clones were read by immunoSEQ multiplex PCR, and TCRdb kept only the in-frame ones, dropping some. The V and J calls and clone size are taken from that table; D and trimming were inferred from the DNA. The repertoire holds over 1.4 million clones, with around 97% as singletons. Remarks on this clone: Antigen specificity is unknown.

The sequenced material came from naive CD4+ T cells sorted from blood. Subset specified: CD45RA+ positively selected. The receptor was derived from a man aged 25 to 45 in good health. The V gene is TRBV14, the J gene TRBJ2-7, with 7 bases fitting TRBD1. The CDR3 loop reads CASSQEGTVSSYEQYF. DNA of the CDR3: TGTGCCAGCAGCCAAGAAGGGACAGTGAGCTCCTACGAGCAGTACTTC.